The TCR beta chain under discussion was sequenced for a study of T cell repertoires in cytomegalovirus infection (dated by TCRdb to about 2019). Background on the whole study: The peptide stimulations were aimed at well-studied HLA-B-restricted epitopes as well as recently identified HLA-C-restricted CMV epitopes, whose presentation resists viral immunomodulation. Donor HLA type was relevant to the analysis, as public TCR beta signatures indicated carriage of CMV infection together with the matching HLA type. General study outcomes and caveats: In both this cohort and an independent cohort of some 350 donors, the cumulative frequency of public TCR beta family members distinguished carriers of CMV infection plus the relevant HLA type. In the ex vivo response, HLA-C-restricted CMV-specific TCR beta clonotypes were dominant, and in two of eight donors the single most frequent clonotype came from this HLA-C-restricted group.

The intended sense of this specimen's treatment or condition label: in vitro stimulation with specific CMV peptide epitopes to enrich CMV-specific T cells. CDR1 MNHEY and CDR2 SVGEGT are derived from the germline V gene. A distance of 20 bases separates the germline ends of V and J, which lose 10 bases and 7 bases respectively. The CDR3 starts with the cysteine, ends with the phenylalanine, and has 14 residues. Of the read, only the CDR3 DNA is kept; its 42 bases are in frame from base 1. Sequencing relied on an Illumina HiSeq 1500. The public reads were quality trimmed at Q25 with fastp and then assembled into clones with MiXCR by TCRdb, keeping productive beta chains. Every CDR3 protein is listed once, alongside the most common genes and DNA of its rows. The sample includes roughly 120,000 distinct CDR3 sequences, with approximately 30% observed a single time. The ten most abundant clones make up about 53% of the sample.

Notes on this clonotype: Its antigen is not yet known. Nothing much larger sits one base from this clone, and base qualities are not available.

This specimen was CD8+ T cells from cultured PBMCs, taken from culture after CMV antigen stimulation. Recombination connected TRBV6-2 or TRBV6-3 to TRBJ1-5; a tentative D match to TRBD1 spans 5 bases. The TCR sequence derives from a human donor in good health (CMV status not recorded). Some clones in this sample may be carry-over from other donors' samples. The CDR3 is CATSRALGVQPQHF. The bases are TGTGCCACTTCCAGGGCTCTCGGGGTCCAGCCCCAGCATTTT.